These T cell receptor beta chains were read from a single sample in a study of spatial heterogeneity in lung cancer. MiXCR was run by TCRdb on the 5' RACE reads, yielding one entry per CDR3 protein. The table has about 38,000 distinct CDR3 sequences, approximately 7.5% seen once. The material sequenced was PBMCs, taken at surgery. These receptors came from a male donor with early-stage non-small cell lung cancer. Both conserved end residues are trimmed from each CDR3.

v_call cdr3_aa
TRBV11-2 ASTLDRGHYGYT
TRBV7-8 ASSHEDTYNSPLH
TRBV6-1 ASRPRTGRGNTIY
TRBV5-1 ASSPGDMVGELF
TRBV18 ASSPAKQVKNIQY
TRBV7-2 ASSNGQGSGGYT
TRBV7-8 ASSLVLHGGYGYT
TRBV6-5 ASTRTGGGYGYT
TRBV27 ASSLFGGPNTEAF
TRBV12-3/TRBV12-4 ASTQRGGHETQY
TRBV18 ASSGWGREDTQY
TRBV6-6 ASSYSQLMNTEAF
TRBV7-2 ASSQARLATTDTQY
TRBV16 ASSQSRDRGYGYT
TRBV19 ASSTDRRWNTEAF
TRBV20-1 SATDREHGRSTEAF
TRBV3-1 ASSQDQGYGYT
TRBV10-3 AISVTNTEAF
TRBV4-1 ASSQGHGVGAGELF
TRBV12-3/TRBV12-4 ASSFGTFDGKLF
TRBV3-1 ASSQEAVYGYT
TRBV10-3 AISLRTSGADTQY
TRBV12-3/TRBV12-4 ASSGTAGGYT
TRBV7-7 ASSPLTGGGTDTQY